Each of the 21 T cell receptor beta chains below was sequenced from the same sample in a study of cytomegalovirus exposure and HLA in healthy donors. Assay: immunoSEQ multiplex PCR; the TCRdb copy retains only in-frame clones and omits some. The table has about 66,000 clones, 97% seen once. Material: PBMCs. The receptors derive from a woman younger than 35 in good health and CMV-seropositive.

J is TRBJ2-7 and V is TRBV6-5; the D gene is possibly TRBD2 (5 bases). Germline V CDR1 and CDR2: MNHEY, SVGAGI. The CDR3 loop spans 13 amino acids. Trimming removed 7 bases from V and 5 bases from J, with 15 bases in between. The CDR3 region has the DNA TGTGCCAGCAAAAGGCATACGGGGAACGAGCAGTACTTC. Its protein product is CASKRHTGNEQYF.

This clone has only one observation. This chain uses TRBV5-1 with TRBJ2-7; 10 bases agree with TRBD2. The length of the CDR3 is 14 residues. The junction had 4 bases not matched to a gene; V was cut back by 2 bases and J by 5 bases. The germline V gene encodes CDR1 SGHRS and CDR2 YFSETQ. In DNA form, the CDR3 reads TGCGCCAGCAGCTTAGCGGGAGGGCCCCACGAGCAGTACTTC. Amino acid sequence: CASSLAGGPHEQYF.

This chain joins TRBV2 and TRBJ1-5, with TRBD1 as a possible D gene (6 bases). Germline V gene sequence: CDR1 SNHLY, CDR2 FYNNEI. The CDR3 loop spans 15 amino acids. The germline V and J ends were trimmed by 5 bases and 5 bases, with 16 bases remaining between them. This CDR3 reads CASSSREGGYQPQHF. The CDR3 DNA reads TGTGCCAGCAGTTCCCGGGAAGGGGGTTATCAGCCCCAGCATTTT.

The rearrangement links TRBV18 to TRBJ2-7; 9 bases agree with TRBD2. V gave up 0 bases and J gave up 0 bases; unmatched junction bases: 6. The germline V gene encodes CDR1 KGHSH and CDR2 LQKENI. This CDR3 comprises 17 residues. CDR3 in DNA: TGTGCCAGCTCACCACCCAGTAGTAGCGGGAGCTCCTACGAGCAGTACTTC. Translating gives CASSPPSSSGSSYEQYF.

The gene calls are TRBV15 and TRBJ2-7; D possibly corresponds to TRBD1 (6 bases). CDR1 is LNHNV, CDR2 YYDKDF, per germline (reference sequence). There are 14 residues in the CDR3. V lost 3 bases and J lost 4, with 13 bases in between. The CDR3 sequence: CATSSARGTYEQYF. The CDR3 nucleotides read TGTGCCACCAGCAGCGCCAGGGGAACGTACGAGCAGTACTTC.

This chain joins TRBV4-2 and TRBJ2-3, with a tentative D call TRBD1 (7 bases). The CDR3 loop spans 16 amino acids. CDR1 LGHNA and CDR2 YNFKEQ come from the germline V gene. Deletions cut 2 bases from V and 3 bases from J, with 15 bases between. CDR3 loop: CASSQTAGGGTDTQYF. CDR3 coding DNA: TGTGCCAGCAGCCAAACCGCAGGGGGAGGTACAGATACGCAGTATTTT.

Only one count was recorded for this clone. The chain has TRBV2 and TRBJ2-7; the match to TRBD2 covers 13 bases. Trimming took 6 bases from V and 5 from J; bases not matched to a gene: 7. Germline values: CDR1 SNHLY, CDR2 FYNNEI. The CDR3 runs 15 residues. For the CDR3, the DNA is TGTGCCAGCAGCAAACTAGCGGGAGGGTCCAACGAGCAGTACTTC. This sequence encodes CASSKLAGGSNEQYF. Based on the CDR3 plus reference TRBV2 and TRBJ2-7, the full variable domain is EPEVTQTPSHQVTQMGQEVILRCVPISNHLYFYWYRQILGQKVEFLVSFYNNEISEKSEIFDDQFSVERPDGSNFTLKIRSTKLEDSAMYFCASSKLAGGSNEQYFGPGTRLTVT.

The chain uses TRBV28 and TRBJ1-5, with TRBD1 matching over 7 bases. Germline V gene data show CDR1 as MDHEN and CDR2 as SYDVKM. J was trimmed by 2 bases and V by 6 bases; bases with no gene match: 7. This CDR3 comprises 15 residues. The CDR3 loop is CASRDREWGNQPQHF. DNA for the CDR3: TGTGCCAGCAGAGACAGGGAATGGGGCAATCAGCCCCAGCATTTT.

The chain links TRBV5-1 to TRBJ1-5; TRBD1 might be the D (6 bases). CDR1 SGHRS and CDR2 YFSETQ come from the germline V gene. This CDR3 has 15 amino acids. The germline V and J ends were trimmed by 1 base and 0 bases, with 8 bases remaining between them. DNA for the CDR3: TGCGCCAGCAGCTTGACAGGGATTAGCAATCAGCCCCAGCATTTT. Residues: CASSLTGISNQPQHF.

This clone was counted once. The rearrangement joins TRBV16 to TRBJ1-1; D ambiguous. CDR1 KGHSY and CDR2 FQNENV come from the germline V gene. This CDR3 has 15 residues. V gave up 0 bases and J gave up 3 bases, with 11 bases separating them. The chain's CDR3 is CASSQSSSGYTEAFF. DNA for the CDR3: TGTGCCAGCAGCCAATCGAGCTCCGGTTACACTGAAGCTTTCTTT.

This clone showed up just once. As DNA, the CDR3 is TGTGCCAGCAGTTTATATCCGGGAGGGGGGACCGGGGAGCTGTTTTTT. It is translated as CASSLYPGGGTGELFF. This chain connects TRBV27 to TRBJ2-2; 8 bases map to TRBD2. Germline CDR1 MNHEY, CDR2 SMNVEV (reference sequence). The CDR3 contains 16 residues. V dropped 1 base and J dropped 5; count of bases not matched to a gene: 6.

This clone is a singleton in its sample. V is TRBV7-9 and J is TRBJ1-2; 9 bases match TRBD1. V lost 4 bases and J lost 3; bases outside the gene matches: 6. CDR1 and CDR2 from the germline V gene are SEHNR and FQNEAQ (reference sequence). The CDR3 loop spans 15 amino acids. CDR3 bases: TGTGCCAGCAGCTACGGACAGGGGATTGACTATGGCTACACCTTC. This encodes CASSYGQGIDYGYTF.

This clone was detected only once. The chain recombines TRBV28 with TRBJ1-4; TRBD1 aligns across 8 bases. The ends lost 3 bases at V and 3 bases at J; junction bases unmatched: 6. CDR3 size: 16 residues. The germline V gene has CDR1 MDHEN and CDR2 SYDVKM. CDR3 in DNA: TGTGCCAGCAGTTTCCTCAGGGGGCCCGCTAATGAAAAACTGTTTTTT. Translated: CASSFLRGPANEKLFF.

This clone was observed once. The chain is built from TRBV9 and TRBJ2-7, with 8 bases identical to TRBD1. Germline CDR1 and CDR2: SGDLS and YYNGEE. The trim removed 0 bases at V and 4 bases at J, leaving 6 bases unmatched. This CDR3 has 15 residues. This chain's CDR3 is CASSVEGTGLYEQYF. DNA for the CDR3: TGTGCCAGCAGCGTAGAAGGGACAGGTTTGTACGAGCAGTACTTC.

The rearrangement joins TRBV6-5 to TRBJ1-3; D gene uncertain. CDR1 MNHEY and CDR2 SVGAGI come from the germline V gene. The germline V and J ends were trimmed by 2 bases and 4 bases, with 9 bases remaining between them. The CDR3 spans 14 residues. The CDR3 reads CASSYERSGNTIYF. The DNA of the CDR3 is TGTGCCAGCAGTTACGAGCGGTCCGGAAACACCATATATTTT.

This clone was counted a single time. J is TRBJ2-7 and V is TRBV5-5; D ambiguous. Per germline, CDR1 SGHKS and CDR2 YYEKEE (reference sequence). This CDR3 comprises 12 residues. V lost 4 bases to trimming and J lost 3 bases, with 8 bases between them. For the CDR3, the DNA is TGTGCCAGCAGCGAAGACAACTACGAGCAGTACTTC. It specifies CASSEDNYEQYF.

The chain has TRBV28 and TRBJ2-4; 7 bases are a match to TRBD2. Unmatched junction bases numbered 8, after V lost 6 bases and J lost 6 bases. CDR1 is MDHEN and CDR2 is SYDVKM in the germline V gene. The CDR3 is 14 residues long. DNA for the CDR3: TGTGCCAGCAGCTCCCGGGGGGAGGTAAACATTCAGTACTTC. Protein product: CASSSRGEVNIQYF.

The chain recombines TRBV19 with TRBJ2-3, with D maybe TRBD2 (6 bases). The germline V gene encodes CDR1 LNHDA and CDR2 SQIVND (reference sequence). V was clipped by 3 bases and J by 0 bases, with 10 bases between them. The CDR3 loop spans 15 amino acids. The CDR3 sequence is CASSIGGTSTDTQYF. The CDR3 DNA follows: TGTGCCAGTAGTATCGGGGGTACTAGCACAGATACGCAGTATTTT.

The chain joins TRBV5-8 to TRBJ2-5; TRBD2 agrees at 9 bases. CDR1 is SGHTS and CDR2 is YDEGEE in the germline V gene. CDR3 length equals 19 residues. V dropped 0 bases and J dropped 5; count of bases not matched to a gene: 17. CDR3 nucleotide sequence: TGTGCCAGCAGCTTGGCCCTAGCGGGGATGCAATTTTCCCCCGAGACCCAGTACTTC. Translated: CASSLALAGMQFSPETQYF.

The chain couples TRBV18 to TRBJ1-1, with TRBD1 identical over 8 bases. The CDR3 is 15 residues long. From germline, CDR1 is KGHSH and CDR2 LQKENI. Trimming at V came to 3 bases and at J to 0 bases, leaving 3 bases not matched to a gene. CDR3 region: CASSPRTGLNTEAFF. For the CDR3, the DNA is TGTGCCAGCTCACCCCGGACAGGGTTGAACACTGAAGCTTTCTTT.

V is TRBV5-1 and J is TRBJ1-1; D gene ambiguous. The CDR3 covers 13 residues. Trimming took off 4 bases at V and 3 bases at J, with 10 bases between the two ends. Looked up from germline, CDR1 is SGHRS and CDR2 is YFSETQ. Here the CDR3 reads CASSVEGYTEAFF. The CDR3 region has the DNA TGCGCCAGCAGCGTCGAGGGTTACACTGAAGCTTTCTTT.